These 25 T cell receptor beta chains came from one sample sequenced in a study of T cell repertoires in cytomegalovirus infection. TCRdb re-called the reads through MiXCR, storing one row per CDR3 protein. The data show 680,000 or so distinct CDR3 sequences, roughly 35% seen once. Sequencing was performed on PBMCs. These receptors were obtained from a human donor in good health (CMV status not recorded). Some clones in this sample may be carry-over from other donors' samples.

The rearrangement joins TRBV5-6 to TRBJ2-4; 7 positions match TRBD1. This CDR3 spans 14 amino acids. Germline V gives CDR1 SGHDT, CDR2 YYEEEE. J lost 8 bases, V lost 4 bases, and 9 bases had no gene match. CDR3 in amino acids: CASSQGTGVHIQYF. CDR3 DNA: TGTGCCAGCAGCCAAGGTACAGGGGTGCACATTCAGTACTTC.

The chain has TRBV7-2 and TRBJ1-1, with D possibly TRBD1 on 6 matching bases. The V gene lost 5 bases and the J gene lost 3 bases, with 22 bases spanning the gap. Germline-derived CDR1 and CDR2 are SGHTA and FQGNSA. This CDR3 region has 17 residues. Written as DNA, the CDR3 is TGTGCCAGCAGCCTGGGAACTGTACGAGGGGGGCACACTGAAGCTTTCTTT. Amino acid sequence: CASSLGTVRGGHTEAFF.

This clonotype was seen only a few times. The rearrangement joins TRBV12-3 or TRBV12-4 to TRBJ2-7; no reliable D call. V lost 1 base to trimming and J lost 6 bases, with 13 bases between them. The CDR3 is 14 amino acids. The CDR3 sequence is CASSLGGISTEQYF. Written as DNA, the CDR3 is TGTGCCAGCAGTTTAGGGGGAATAAGTACCGAGCAGTACTTC.

The chain combines TRBV4-1 with TRBJ1-1, with D tentatively TRBD1 (5 bases). The CDR3 extends over 15 amino acids. The V end lost 4 bases, the J end lost 0 bases, and 12 bases lay between the germline ends. Germline-derived CDR1 and CDR2 are MGHRA and YSYEKL. The DNA of the CDR3 is TGCGCCAGCAGCCGCCCCGGGGGTTTGAACACTGAAGCTTTCTTT. Translating gives CASSRPGGLNTEAFF.

This clonotype has just a few counts. J is TRBJ2-7 and V is TRBV20-1; 8 bases agree with TRBD1. V trimming: 4 bases; J trimming: 7 bases; junction bases outside the gene matches: 12. Germline V gene lookup returns CDR1 DFQATT and CDR2 SNEGSKA (reference sequence). This CDR3 contains 14 residues. In DNA form, the CDR3 reads TGCAGTGCTAACCGCAACAGGGGGTCGCGGGAGCAGTACTTC. It encodes CSANRNRGSREQYF.

This clonotype was detected a few times. This chain uses TRBV7-2 with TRBJ2-3; possible D gene TRBD1, 5 bases. The CDR3 runs to 14 residues. CDR1 and CDR2 from the germline V gene are SGHTA and FQGNSA. V lost 1 base and J 5 bases, leaving 10 bases between the germline ends. The CDR3 spells CASSLEKGRDTQYF. The CDR3 coding sequence is TGTGCCAGCAGCTTAGAGAAGGGGCGAGATACGCAGTATTTT.

This clonotype was seen at least ten times. This rearrangement joins TRBV6-1 to TRBJ2-2, with D possibly TRBD2 on 5 matching bases. Germline V gene lookup returns CDR1 MNHNS and CDR2 SASEGT. V gave up 3 bases and J gave up 6 bases, with 11 bases separating them. The CDR3 extends over 14 amino acids. CDR3 nucleotide sequence: TGTGCCAGCAGTGAGTTGCTAGCCCCCGGGGAGCTGTTTTTT. Its protein is CASSELLAPGELFF.

This clonotype has a handful of counts. This chain connects TRBV20-1 to TRBJ1-4, with D possibly matching TRBD1 (5 bases). Germline V lookup: CDR1 DFQATT, CDR2 SNEGSKA (reference sequence). V gave up 6 bases and J gave up 3 bases, with 20 bases separating them. The CDR3 spans 16 residues. DNA for the CDR3: TGCAGTGCCCGAGGCGGGGGGAGAAGTGCTAATGAAAAACTGTTTTTT. Translation: CSARGGGRSANEKLFF.

This clonotype came up many times. The rearrangement uses TRBV6-1 and TRBJ2-5, with D possibly TRBD1 on 5 matching bases. Germline CDR1 and CDR2: MNHNS and SASEGT. This CDR3 has 16 amino acids. V lost 7 bases, J lost 13 bases, and 31 bases lay in between. The CDR3 DNA reads TGTGCCAGCAAGGCTACGACAGTCGCCCCTCTGATGCCCTGGTACTTC. Its translation is CASKATTVAPLMPWYF.

The V call is TRBV20-1, the J call TRBJ2-3; 7 bases fit TRBD2. From germline, CDR1 is DFQATT and CDR2 SNEGSKA (reference sequence). V lost 6 bases to trimming and J lost 5 bases; unmatched junction nucleotides: 11. This CDR3 is 14 amino acids long. The DNA for the CDR3 is TGCAGTGCCAGAACGCGACTAGCAAGAGATACGCAGTATTTT. Translation gives CSARTRLARDTQYF.

This clonotype showed up many times. J is TRBJ1-6 and V is TRBV7-2; 7 bases align to TRBD1. Germline-derived CDR1 and CDR2 are SGHTA and FQGNSA. The V and J ends lost 5 bases and 4 bases, in that order; junction bases with no gene match: 5. This CDR3 region has 15 residues. CDR3 DNA sequence: TGTGCCAGCAGCCGCGAGGGACAGTATAATTCACCCCTCCACTTT. Amino acid sequence: CASSREGQYNSPLHF.

This clonotype was recorded only once. A read error may account for a junction end that differs from germline. The chain combines TRBV19 with TRBJ1-2; 8 nucleotides agree with TRBD1. The CDR3 spans 14 residues. The germline V gene encodes CDR1 LNHDA and CDR2 SQIVND (reference sequence). The CDR3 nucleotides read TGTTCCAGTAGTATAACAGGGACAGGCTATGGCTACACCTTC. Its protein is CSSSITGTGYGYTF. The full variable domain, rest sourced from reference TRBV19 and TRBJ1-2, is DGGITQSPKYLFRKEGQNVTLSCEQNLNHDAMYWYRQDPGQGLRLIYYSQIVNDFQKGDIAEGYSVSREKKESFPLTVTSAQKNPTAFYLCSSSITGTGYGYTFGSGTRLTVV.

V gene TRBV20-1 combines with J gene TRBJ2-1; no clear D gene. Per germline, CDR1 DFQATT and CDR2 SNEGSKA (reference sequence). The CDR3 runs to 10 residues. Trimming pared 7 bases from V and 8 bases from J, leaving 9 bases between. The CDR3 sequence is CSGGRDEQFF. The CDR3, as DNA: TGCAGTGGGGGTAGGGATGAGCAGTTCTTC.

The chain recombines TRBV18 with TRBJ2-6; D call uncertain. Germline loops: CDR1 KGHSH, CDR2 LQKENI. V gave up 3 bases and J gave up 0 bases, with 6 bases separating them. The CDR3 has 15 amino acids. CDR3 sequence (DNA): TGTGCCAGCTCACCCGCGCCCTCTGGGGCCAACGTCCTGACTTTC. This sequence encodes CASSPAPSGANVLTF.

The rearrangement links TRBV10-3 to TRBJ2-5; weak D call: TRBD1 (6 bases). The CDR3 length is 15 residues. The V gene lost 8 bases and the J gene lost 5 bases, with 21 bases spanning the gap. CDR1 and CDR2 from the germline V gene are ENHRY and SYGVKD. CDR3 in amino acids: CAIASQGDTVETQYF. Here the CDR3 DNA reads TGTGCCATCGCCTCACAGGGCGACACTGTGGAGACCCAGTACTTC.

This clonotype came up many times. The chain carries TRBV7-2 and TRBJ2-6; D remains unclear. CDR3 length: 16 residues. V was trimmed by 1 base and J by 0 bases, leaving 7 bases between them. CDR1 and CDR2 from the germline V gene are SGHTA and FQGNSA. The CDR3 coding sequence is TGTGCCAGCAGCTTAGGTGTGGGCTCTGGGGCCAACGTCCTGACTTTC. Its translation is CASSLGVGSGANVLTF.

The chain combines TRBV18 with TRBJ2-2; D uncertain. The germline CDR1 and CDR2 sequences are KGHSH and LQKENI. Trimming left V 3 bases short and J 3 bases short, with 8 bases between. The CDR3 sequence is 14 residues long. CDR3: CASSPQHYTGELFF. The DNA for the CDR3 is TGTGCCAGCTCACCTCAACACTACACCGGGGAGCTGTTTTTT. The complete variable domain, with remaining parts taken from reference TRBV18 and TRBJ2-2, reads NAGVMQNPRHLVRRRGQEARLRCSPMKGHSHVYWYRQLPEEGLKFMVYLQKENIIDESGMPKERFSAEFPKEGPSILRIQQVVRGDSAAYFCASSPQHYTGELFFGEGSRLTVL.

The chain joins TRBV18 to TRBJ2-5, with D unresolved. The V end lost 5 bases, the J end lost 1 base, and 14 bases lay between the germline ends. The CDR3 runs to 15 residues. CDR1 is KGHSH, CDR2 LQKENI, per germline. The CDR3 sequence is CASSTDGGLQETQYF. CDR3 DNA: TGTGCCAGCTCAACCGACGGCGGCCTCCAAGAGACCCAGTACTTC.

This clonotype was detected only a few times. V usage is TRBV10-3 and J usage is TRBJ2-3, with D unresolved. V lost 11 bases, J lost 7 bases, and 13 bases lay in between. The length of the CDR3 is 11 residues. Germline CDR1 ENHRY, CDR2 SYGVKD. In nucleotides, the CDR3 is TGTGCCTCGACACAAAAGAATACGCAGTATTTT. Protein product: CASTQKNTQYF.

The chain carries TRBV7-9 and TRBJ1-2, with 8 nucleotides matching TRBD1. The CDR3 totals 16 residues. V shed 3 bases and J 1 base; nucleotides not matched to a gene: 7. Germline V gene sequence: CDR1 SEHNR, CDR2 FQNEAQ (reference sequence). CDR3 in amino acids: CASSFRTGNHNYGYTF. In nucleotides, the CDR3 is TGTGCCAGCAGCTTTAGGACAGGGAACCATAACTATGGCTACACCTTC.

This clonotype was seen more than once but under ten times. The CDR3 bases are TGCAGTGCTGGTACTAGCGGGGGCGTCCAAGAGACCCAGTACTTC. Protein: CSAGTSGGVQETQYF. The chain carries TRBV20-1 and TRBJ2-5; 11 bases line up with TRBD2. With V trimmed by 5 bases and J by 1 base, 6 bases remained unmatched. There are 15 residues in the CDR3. Germline CDR1 DFQATT, CDR2 SNEGSKA (reference sequence).

This chain links TRBV6-8 with TRBJ2-7; TRBD2 matches at 7 bases. With 2 bases clipped from V and 2 bases from J, the junction kept 6 bases outside the gene matches. Germline values: CDR1 MNHGY, CDR2 SAAAGT. The CDR3 contains 15 residues. The CDR3 DNA reads as TGTGCCAGCAGTTACCGGCGGGAGAGAGCCTACGAGCAGTACTTC. Its protein is CASSYRRERAYEQYF.

This clonotype was recorded only once. This may stem from a read error, because a much larger clone lies one nucleotide away. The rearrangement joins TRBV7-2 to TRBJ2-7; the D is unclear. The CDR3 extends over 12 amino acids. In germline, CDR1 is SGHTA, CDR2 FQGNSA. Here the CDR3 DNA reads TGTGCCAGCAGCGACGGATTCTACGATCAGTACTTC. This translates into CASSDGFYDQYF.

In this sample, this clonotype turned up many times. The chain has TRBV7-8 and TRBJ2-1, with 11 bases lining up with TRBD2. The CDR3 consists of 17 residues. Germline assignment: CDR1 SGHVS and CDR2 FQNEAQ. V was clipped by 5 bases and J by 10 bases; unmatched bases: 16. Here the CDR3 DNA reads TGTGCCAGCAGCCCTATCCTAGCGGGAGGTCCTTTGGGGGAGCAGTTCTTC. Encoded protein: CASSPILAGGPLGEQFF.

This clonotype was detected ten times or more. The chain couples TRBV12-3 or TRBV12-4 to TRBJ2-7; TRBD1 agrees at 11 bases. J was trimmed by 5 bases and V by 4 bases; bases with no gene match: 4. CDR3 length: 14 amino acids. CDR3 DNA sequence: TGTGCCAGCAGTTCCCGGACAGGGGGCCACGAGCAGTACTTC. This translates into CASSSRTGGHEQYF.